There are a few counts of the clone carrying this T cell receptor beta chain. This sample is drawn from a study of early T cells in non-severe SARS-CoV-2 infection. CDR1 is SEHNR and CDR2 is FQNEAQ in the germline V gene (reference sequence). The CDR3 has 15 residues. Trimming removed 5 bases from V and 5 bases from J, with 16 bases in between. Via MiXCR, TCRdb re-called the 5' RACE reads, giving one row per CDR3 protein. The table lists roughly 56,000 distinct CDR3 sequences, 8.5% to 9.5% of them singletons. This sequence originates from an adult who was a healthcare worker with PCR-confirmed SARS-CoV-2 infection or an uninfected control (not recorded which). This chain connects TRBV7-9 to TRBJ2-1; perhaps D is TRBD1 or TRBD2 (6 bases each). The sequencing sample was made of whole blood. CDR3 loop: CASSPGAGQDNEQFF. The CDR3 region has the DNA TGTGCCAGCAGCCCGGGGGCGGGGCAGGACAATGAGCAGTTCTTC.